Reported below is one T cell receptor (beta chain). As yet, its antigen is unknown. PCR involved 60 Vbeta and 13 Jbeta primers. Profiling relied on immunoSEQ multiplex PCR, and the TCRdb table lists in-frame clones only, not all of them. The sample consists of some 120,000 clones, 74% of them appearing once. V was cut by 6 bases and J by 7 bases, with 15 bases left in between. Germline CDR1 and CDR2: MDHEN and SYDVKM. The CDR3 covers 13 residues. The sample comes from a study of cytomegalovirus exposure and HLA in healthy donors. Study-level results: The study dropped some indistinguishable V segments, TRBV6-2 and TRBV6-3 among them.

V is TRBV28 and J is TRBJ1-2; a weak D match, TRBD1 (6 bases). This sequence originates from a human donor in good health. The sequenced sample consisted of PBMCs. Here the CDR3 reads CASRGGGSRGYTF. The CDR3 DNA reads as TGTGCCAGCAGGGGAGGGGGGAGTCGTGGCTACACCTTC.